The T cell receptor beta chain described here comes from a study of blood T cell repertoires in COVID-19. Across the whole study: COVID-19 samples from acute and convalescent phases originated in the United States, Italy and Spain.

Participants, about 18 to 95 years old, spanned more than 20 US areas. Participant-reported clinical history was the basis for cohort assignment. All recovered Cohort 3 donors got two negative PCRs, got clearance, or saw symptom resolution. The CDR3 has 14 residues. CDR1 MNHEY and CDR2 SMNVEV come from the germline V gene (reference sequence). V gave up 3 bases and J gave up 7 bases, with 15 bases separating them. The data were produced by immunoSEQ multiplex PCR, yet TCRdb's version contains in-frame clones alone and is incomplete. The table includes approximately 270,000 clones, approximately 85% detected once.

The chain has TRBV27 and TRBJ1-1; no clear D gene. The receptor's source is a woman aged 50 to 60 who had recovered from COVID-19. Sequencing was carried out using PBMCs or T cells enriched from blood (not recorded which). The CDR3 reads CASSLREQSSEAFF. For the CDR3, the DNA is TGTGCCAGCAGTTTGAGGGAACAGTCCAGTGAAGCTTTCTTT.